This T cell receptor beta chain was profiled in a study of beta chain features in type 1 diabetes. Study summary: What patients shared with healthy donors was a similar profile of age, gender and cell yields. Study-level results: Sequencing used cDNA, and cells with high TCR expression could therefore be over-represented. Among patients, naive, central memory and Treg TCRB repertoires appeared more similar than among healthy donors. Shortening that was moderate but significant affected the TCRB CDR3s of Type 1 diabetes patients in all four CD4+ subsets.

The sequenced template was cDNA made from the entire isolated RNA. Sequencing produced, on average, roughly 1 million reads for the stem cell-like memory T cell samples. Produced via immunoSEQ multiplex PCR; TCRdb's table is partial and in-frame only. This table holds some 22,000 clones, roughly 56% found once. Germline V CDR1 and CDR2: LNHDA, SQIVND (reference sequence). V was trimmed by 2 bases and J by 2 bases, leaving 19 bases between them. The CDR3 length is 18 residues. As to this clone: Antigen: not known.

This TCR was recovered from a young man with type 1 diabetes. Sequenced: stem cell memory CD4+ T cells from blood. This sequence joins TRBV19 and TRBJ2-4, with a weak D call TRBD1 (5 bases). The DNA of the CDR3 is TGTGCCAGTAGTATAAGGGGATGGGCTCAAGGATCCAAAAACATTCAGTACTTC. Amino acid sequence: CASSIRGWAQGSKNIQYF. Using reference TRBV19 and TRBJ2-4 for the parts outside the CDR3, the full variable domain is DGGITQSPKYLFRKEGQNVTLSCEQNLNHDAMYWYRQDPGQGLRLIYYSQIVNDFQKGDIAEGYSVSREKKESFPLTVTSAQKNPTAFYLCASSIRGWAQGSKNIQYFGAGTRLSVL.